The present T cell receptor beta chain was sequenced within a study of blood T cells in healthy people across ages. The second PCR ran about 6 to 11 cycles with a sample-barcoded 5' primer and J-beta primers. TCRdb recomputed calls from the 5' RACE reads with MiXCR, one row per CDR3 protein. The data hold some 1.5 million distinct CDR3 sequences, with 35% to 45% observed a single time. Germline V gene sequence: CDR1 MDHEN, CDR2 SYDVKM. The CDR3 totals 16 residues. The V end was cut by 8 bases, the J end by 0 bases, with 18 bases between. The sequence derives from a woman under 30 in good health. The specimen was blood. The chain couples TRBV28 to TRBJ2-3; D is possibly TRBD2 (5 bases). This CDR3 is CASERRTGSSTDTQYF. CDR3 nucleotides: TGTGCCAGCGAGAGAAGGACGGGGTCTAGCACAGATACGCAGTATTTT.